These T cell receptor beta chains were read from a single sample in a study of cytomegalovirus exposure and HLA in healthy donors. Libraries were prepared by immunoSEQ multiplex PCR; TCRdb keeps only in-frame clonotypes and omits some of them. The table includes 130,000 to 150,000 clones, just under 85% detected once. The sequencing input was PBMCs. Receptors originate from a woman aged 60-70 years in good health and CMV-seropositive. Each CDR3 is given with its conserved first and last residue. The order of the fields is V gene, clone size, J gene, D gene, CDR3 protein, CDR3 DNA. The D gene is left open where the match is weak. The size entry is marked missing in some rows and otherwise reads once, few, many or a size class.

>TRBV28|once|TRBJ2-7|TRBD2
CASSLDSGVFSYEQYF
TGTGCCAGCAGTTTGGATAGCGGGGTCTTCTCCTACGAGCAGTACTTC
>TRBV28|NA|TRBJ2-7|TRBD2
CASSTTSGAYEQYF
TGTGCCAGCAGCACGACTAGCGGGGCCTACGAGCAGTACTTC
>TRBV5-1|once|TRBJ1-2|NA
CASSPDTFNYGYTF
TGCGCCAGCAGCCCTGACACGTTTAACTATGGCTACACCTTC
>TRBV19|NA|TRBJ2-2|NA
CASSRAGNTGELFF
TGTGCCAGTAGTAGGGCGGGTAACACCGGGGAGCTGTTTTTT
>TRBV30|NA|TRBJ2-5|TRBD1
CAWSVIGGEGTQYF
TGTGCCTGGAGTGTAATAGGGGGCGAGGGGACCCAGTACTTC
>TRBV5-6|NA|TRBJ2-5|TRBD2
CASSLRTSGRLGETQYF
TGTGCCAGCAGCCTAAGGACTAGCGGGAGGTTGGGAGAGACCCAGTACTTC
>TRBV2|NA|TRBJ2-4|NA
CASSQGLAKNIQYF
TGTGCCAGCAGTCAGGGGTTAGCCAAAAACATTCAGTACTTC
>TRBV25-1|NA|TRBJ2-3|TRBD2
CASSEYSGTSTDTQYF
TGTGCCAGCAGTGAATACAGCGGGACTAGCACAGATACGCAGTATTTT
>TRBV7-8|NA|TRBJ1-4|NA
CASSQNGANEKLFF
TGTGCCAGCAGCCAGAATGGTGCTAATGAAAAACTGTTTTTT
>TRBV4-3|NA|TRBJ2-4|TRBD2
CASSQGLIGTSGRIENIQYF
TGCGCCAGCAGCCAAGGATTAATCGGGACTAGCGGGAGGATCGAAAACATTCAGTACTTC
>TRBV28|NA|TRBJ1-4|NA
CASSPDSRNEKLFF
TGTGCCAGCAGTCCTGACAGCAGAAATGAAAAACTGTTTTTT
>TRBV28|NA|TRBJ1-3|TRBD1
CASTGAGGVGAGNTIYF
TGTGCCAGCACCGGGGCAGGGGGCGTTGGTGCTGGAAACACCATATATTTT
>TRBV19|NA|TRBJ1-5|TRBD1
CASSIEGRGSNQPQHF
TGTGCCAGTAGTATAGAGGGCAGGGGGAGCAATCAGCCCCAGCATTTT
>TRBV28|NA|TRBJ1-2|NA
CASSSPEGARGYTF
TGTGCCAGCAGTTCACCCGAAGGGGCGAGGGGCTACACCTTC
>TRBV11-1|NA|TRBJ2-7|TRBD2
CASSFQGLAGYEQYF
TGTGCCAGCAGCTTCCAAGGACTAGCGGGCTACGAGCAGTACTTC
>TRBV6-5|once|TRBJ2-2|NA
CASTRGAGELFF
TGTGCCAGCACCAGGGGTGCCGGGGAGCTGTTTTTT
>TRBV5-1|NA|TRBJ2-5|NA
CASSLTGPETQYF
TGCGCCAGCAGCTTGACAGGGCCAGAGACCCAGTACTTC
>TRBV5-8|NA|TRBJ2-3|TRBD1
CASSLGAGTGTDTQYF
TGTGCCAGCAGCCTCGGGGCCGGGACAGGCACAGATACGCAGTATTTT
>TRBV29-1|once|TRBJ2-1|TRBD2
CSVEDRASGSYNEQFF
TGCAGCGTTGAAGATCGGGCTAGCGGGAGCTACAATGAGCAGTTCTTC
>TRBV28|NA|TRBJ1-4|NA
CASLGLRNEKLFF
TGTGCCAGCTTGGGACTGAGGAATGAAAAACTGTTTTTT